One sample yielded the 10 T cell receptor beta chains listed below, sequenced in a study of neurological immune-mediated disorders. As for time point: technical triplicate 3. Using its own MiXCR run on the 5' RACE reads, TCRdb lists one record per CDR3 protein. The table lists approximately 28,000 distinct CDR3 sequences, less than 20% of them singletons, with about 5% in the top ten. Sequenced input: CD4+ T cells from blood. These receptors were obtained from a female donor with HTLV-1-associated myelopathy (HAM/TSP).

In this sample, this clonotype turned up many times. The chain couples TRBV20-1 to TRBJ2-7; TRBD1 agrees at 7 bases. The CDR3 is 13 residues long. Germline CDR1 DFQATT, CDR2 SNEGSKA (reference sequence). V gave up 0 bases and J gave up 7 bases; unmatched junction bases: 6. The CDR3: CSARETGVGEQYF. CDR3 sequence (DNA): TGCAGTGCTAGAGAAACAGGGGTCGGAGAGCAGTACTTC.

This clonotype was counted many times. The V and J genes are TRBV5-1 and TRBJ2-7; possibly TRBD2 for D (6 bases). This CDR3 has 15 amino acids. Trimming removed 4 bases from V and 4 bases from J, with 18 bases in between. The germline V gene encodes CDR1 SGHRS and CDR2 YFSETQ. CDR3 protein: CASSPGIGGRYEQYF. The CDR3 DNA follows: TGCGCCAGCAGCCCTGGCATCGGGGGTAGGTACGAGCAGTACTTC.

The sample holds many counts of this clonotype. The V gene is TRBV20-1, the J gene TRBJ2-5; D is undetermined. V dropped 1 base and J dropped 6 bases, with 12 bases sitting between them. CDR1 and CDR2 from the germline V gene are DFQATT and SNEGSKA (reference sequence). This CDR3 is built from 13 residues. The CDR3 DNA sequence: TGCAGTGCTAGAGTAAGGTTGGGGAAGACCCAGTACTTC. This codes for CSARVRLGKTQYF.

This clonotype was counted many times. The rearrangement uses TRBV3-1 and TRBJ2-5; TRBD2 might be the D (6 bases). CDR3 length: 13 residues. Germline V gene sequence: CDR1 LGHDT, CDR2 YNNKEL (reference sequence). V lost 4 bases and J lost 4, with 10 bases in between. CDR3: CASSPGLAETQYF. DNA of the CDR3: TGTGCCAGCAGCCCGGGACTGGCAGAGACCCAGTACTTC.

This clonotype has at least ten counts. This rearrangement joins TRBV6-1 to TRBJ2-7; 10 bases align to TRBD2. Germline-derived CDR1 and CDR2 are MNHNS and SASEGT. This CDR3 contains 13 residues. V was pared by 4 bases and J by 7 bases, with 4 bases of the junction left unmatched. CDR3 residues: CASSVELAGEQYF. The CDR3 DNA reads TGTGCCAGCAGTGTGGAACTAGCGGGGGAGCAGTACTTC.

This clonotype was counted ten times or more. The chain is built from TRBV12-3 or TRBV12-4 and TRBJ2-4, with 9 bases that match TRBD2. After removal of 0 bases from V and 8 bases from J, the junction contained 2 bases not matched to a gene. This CDR3 is built from 14 residues. The CDR3 reads CASSLAQRGDIQYF. The CDR3 nucleotides are TGTGCCAGCAGTTTAGCACAGCGGGGGGACATTCAGTACTTC.

This clonotype was detected ten times or more. J is TRBJ2-2 and V is TRBV11-2, with 13 bases matching TRBD2. Germline V gene lookup returns CDR1 SGHAT and CDR2 FQNNGV. J gave up 0 bases and V 6 bases, and 1 base lay outside the gene matches. The CDR3 is 16 residues long. The CDR3 DNA is TGTGCCAGCAGGGGACTAGCGGGGTCGAACACCGGGGAGCTGTTTTTT. Amino acid sequence: CASRGLAGSNTGELFF.

This clonotype was recorded at least ten times. The chain has TRBV3-1 and TRBJ1-4, with D perhaps TRBD1 (5 bases). Germline V gene lookup returns CDR1 LGHDT and CDR2 YNNKEL (reference sequence). CDR3 length equals 14 residues. V was pared by 0 bases and J by 7 bases, with 9 bases between. CDR3 loop: CASSQDLGAEKLFF. As DNA, the CDR3 is TGTGCCAGCAGCCAAGATTTAGGGGCTGAAAAACTGTTTTTT. The full variable domain, its missing parts supplied by reference TRBV3-1 and TRBJ1-4, is DTAVSQTPKYLVTQMGNDKSIKCEQNLGHDTMYWYKQDSKKFLKIMFSYNNKELIINETVPNRFSPKSPDKAHLNLHINSLELGDSAVYFCASSQDLGAEKLFFGSGTQLSVL.

This clonotype was observed at least ten times. J is TRBJ1-1 and V is TRBV7-6, with D hard to call. Trimming shortened V by 0 bases and J by 1 base, and 9 bases separated the two germline ends. Germline CDR1 SGHVS, CDR2 FNYEAQ. This CDR3 is built from 15 residues. The DNA for the CDR3 is TGTGCCAGCAGCTTAGCCGGGTTGAGGAACACTGAAGCTTTCTTT. It is translated as CASSLAGLRNTEAFF.

J is TRBJ2-3 and V is TRBV20-1; unclear D gene. Germline V gene lookup returns CDR1 DFQATT and CDR2 SNEGSKA (reference sequence). The germline V and J ends were trimmed by 5 bases and 4 bases, with 13 bases remaining between them. The CDR3 spans 13 residues. CDR3 amino acids: CSADGSWSDTQYF. Written as DNA, the CDR3 is TGCAGTGCTGACGGATCCTGGTCAGATACGCAGTATTTT.